The TCR beta chain described here comes from a study of T-cell memory formation after mild COVID-19. Via MiXCR, TCRdb re-called the 5' RACE reads, giving one row per CDR3 protein. The sample has about 38,000 distinct CDR3 sequences; roughly 10% are singletons. This clonotype has more than one count but fewer than ten. The antigen remains unidentified. The V end lost 4 bases, the J end lost 6 bases, and 12 bases lay between the germline ends. The CDR3 extends over 12 amino acids. CDR1 and CDR2 from the germline V gene are SQVTM and ANQGSEA. Findings and limits, study-wide: Mainly CM and EM harbored the contracting CD4+ clones; mainly EMRA harbored the CD8+ ones. Specificity for SARS-CoV-2 was not confirmed among the second-wave clones peaking on day 37. While clones contracting from day 15 to 85 were balanced between CD4 and CD8, later expanders leaned CD4+.

The clonotype comes from a man between 18 and 29 years old who had mild COVID-19 (a few samples of this study predate the infection). Cell type and time point are not known. The chain is built from TRBV29-1 and TRBJ1-2; D gene uncertain. The sequenced sample consisted of PBMCs or a T cell subset sorted from them (not recorded which). For the CDR3, the DNA is TGCAGCGTTGCCGGAGGCAATAATGGCTACACCTTC. Encoded protein: CSVAGGNNGYTF.